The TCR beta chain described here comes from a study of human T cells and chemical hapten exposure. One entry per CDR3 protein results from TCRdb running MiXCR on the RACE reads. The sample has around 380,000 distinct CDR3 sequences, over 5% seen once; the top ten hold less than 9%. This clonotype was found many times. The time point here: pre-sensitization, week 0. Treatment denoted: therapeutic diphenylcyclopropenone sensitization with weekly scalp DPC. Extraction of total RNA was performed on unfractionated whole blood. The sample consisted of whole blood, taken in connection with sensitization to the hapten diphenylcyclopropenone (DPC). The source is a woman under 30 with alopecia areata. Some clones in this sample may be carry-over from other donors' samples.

The CDR3 loop reads CASSLTSRQGKASPLHF. The CDR3 DNA reads TGTGCCAGCAGCCTGACCTCCAGACAGGGGAAAGCTTCACCCCTCCACTTT. The chain uses TRBV6-6 and TRBJ1-6, with 8 bases matching TRBD1. This CDR3 is 17 amino acids long. Germline V gene sequence: CDR1 MNHNY, CDR2 SVGAGI (reference sequence). Losses at the gene ends were 6 bases for V and 9 bases for J; bases not matched to a gene: 16.